The following is a T cell receptor beta chain sequence with its context. Its antigen is still unknown. The germline gives CDR1 SGDLS, CDR2 YYNGEE. V was cut by 5 bases and J by 2 bases, with 10 bases left in between. The CDR3 has 13 amino acids. Profiling relied on immunoSEQ multiplex PCR, and the TCRdb table lists in-frame clones only, not all of them. Of tens of thousands of clones in the sample, approximately 93% were seen once. The data were taken from a study of graft-versus-host responses after intestinal transplantation. Points from the study as a whole: Early post-transplant falls in HvG clones accompanied the peak levels of circulating GvH clones. Among recipient marrow samples, GvH clones were found; some appeared first in ileum or blood. Graft-versus-host to host-versus-graft clonal ratios in allografts were high in patients with graft-donor T cell macrochimerism.

The material sequenced was PBMCs, taken 156 days after intestinal transplant. The V gene is TRBV9, the J gene TRBJ1-1; the D is unclear. This receptor was obtained from a human patient who received an intestinal transplant, so some T cells may come from the graft donor. CDR3 amino acids: CASSEWGNTEAFF. In DNA form, the CDR3 reads TGTGCCAGCAGTGAATGGGGAAACACTGAAGCTTTCTTT.